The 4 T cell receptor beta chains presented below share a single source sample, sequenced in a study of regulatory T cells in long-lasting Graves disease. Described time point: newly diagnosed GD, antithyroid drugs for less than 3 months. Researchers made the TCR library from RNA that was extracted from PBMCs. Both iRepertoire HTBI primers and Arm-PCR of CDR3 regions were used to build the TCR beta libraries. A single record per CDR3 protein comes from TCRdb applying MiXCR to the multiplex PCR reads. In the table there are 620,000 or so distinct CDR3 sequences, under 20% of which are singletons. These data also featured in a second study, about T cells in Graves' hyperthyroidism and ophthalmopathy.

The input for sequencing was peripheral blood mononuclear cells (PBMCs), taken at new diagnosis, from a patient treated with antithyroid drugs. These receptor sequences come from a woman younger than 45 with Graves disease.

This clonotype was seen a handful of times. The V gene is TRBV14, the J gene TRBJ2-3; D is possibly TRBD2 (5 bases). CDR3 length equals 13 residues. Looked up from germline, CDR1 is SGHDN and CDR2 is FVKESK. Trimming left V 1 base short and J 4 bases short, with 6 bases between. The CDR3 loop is CASSQGRSDTQYF. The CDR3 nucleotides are TGTGCCAGCAGCCAAGGGAGGTCAGATACGCAGTATTTT.

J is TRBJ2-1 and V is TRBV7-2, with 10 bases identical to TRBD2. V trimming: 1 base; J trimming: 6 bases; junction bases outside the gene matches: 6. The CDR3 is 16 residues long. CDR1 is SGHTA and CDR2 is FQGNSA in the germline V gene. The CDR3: CASSLGFEREGNEQFF. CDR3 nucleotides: TGTGCCAGCAGCTTAGGCTTCGAGCGGGAGGGCAATGAGCAGTTCTTC.

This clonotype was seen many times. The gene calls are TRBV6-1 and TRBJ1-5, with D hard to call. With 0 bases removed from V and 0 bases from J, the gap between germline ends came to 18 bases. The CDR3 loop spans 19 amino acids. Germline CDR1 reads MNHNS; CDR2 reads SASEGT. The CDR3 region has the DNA TGTGCCAGCAGTGAAGCGGGTAATTGGGGTTTCGGTAGCAATCAGCCCCAGCATTTT. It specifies CASSEAGNWGFGSNQPQHF.

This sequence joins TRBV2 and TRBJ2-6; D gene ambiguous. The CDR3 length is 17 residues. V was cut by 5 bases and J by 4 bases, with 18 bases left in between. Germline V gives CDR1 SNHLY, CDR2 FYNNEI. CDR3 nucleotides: TGTGCCAGCAGTAGTGACCAGTTCGCGGCAGGGGCCAACGTCCTGACTTTC. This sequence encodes CASSSDQFAAGANVLTF.